A single sample gave rise to the 10 T cell receptor beta chains below, sequenced in a study of T-cell reconstitution after alpha-beta-depleted transplantation in children. During its preparation, the TCRbeta library received unique molecular identifiers. One entry per CDR3 protein, called by TCRdb with MiXCR from the PCR reads. The sample includes roughly 420,000 distinct CDR3 sequences, around 15% of them seen just once. This specimen was PBMCs, mostly from graft donor cells, taken 360 days after TCRalphabeta/CD19-depleted stem cell transplant. The receptors come from a boy in the first two years of life who had a stem cell transplant for Wiskott-Aldrich syndrome, so the T cells may come from the graft donor.

This clonotype came up once. The chain recombines TRBV18 with TRBJ2-7; D possibly uses TRBD1 or TRBD2 (5 bases each). V was cut by 0 bases and J by 3 bases, with 12 bases left in between. From germline, CDR1 is KGHSH and CDR2 LQKENI. CDR3 length equals 15 residues. The CDR3 region has the DNA TGTGCCAGCTCACCACCTGGGGGTCCACTCTACGAGCAGTACTTC. Its translation is CASSPPGGPLYEQYF.

V and J are TRBV29-1 and TRBJ2-5, with D maybe TRBD2 (6 bases). The germline V and J ends were trimmed by 0 bases and 4 bases, with 12 bases remaining between them. Germline lookup yields CDR1 SQVTM and CDR2 ANQGSEA. There are 14 residues in the CDR3. The chain's CDR3 is CSVEEWPGGETQYF. The DNA of the CDR3 is TGCAGCGTTGAAGAGTGGCCCGGGGGAGAGACCCAGTACTTC.

A few counts support this clonotype. J is TRBJ2-1 and V is TRBV28; the D is unclear. Trimming shortened V by 10 bases and J by 7 bases, and 11 bases separated the two germline ends. The CDR3 is 11 amino acids. CDR1 MDHEN and CDR2 SYDVKM come from the germline V gene. In nucleotides, the CDR3 is TGTGCCACAAAGGTATTGAATGAGCAGTTCTTC. Translation gives CATKVLNEQFF.

This clonotype showed up just a few times. The chain links TRBV6-5 to TRBJ2-1; 11 bases align to TRBD1. The CDR3 is made up of 17 amino acids. J gave up 3 bases and V 1 base, and 5 bases lay outside the gene matches. CDR1 and CDR2 from the germline V gene are MNHEY and SVGAGI. Written as DNA, the CDR3 is TGTGCCAGCAGTTACTTCCCGGGACAGGGGGGCTACAATGAGCAGTTCTTC. Protein product: CASSYFPGQGGYNEQFF.

The gene calls are TRBV10-3 and TRBJ2-6, with 10 bases that match TRBD2. After removal of 1 base from V and 0 bases from J, the junction contained 6 bases not matched to a gene. Germline loops: CDR1 ENHRY, CDR2 SYGVKD. The CDR3 has 19 amino acids. The CDR3 nucleotides are TGTGCCATCAGTGAGTTCTGGGCTAGCGGGAGCTCTGGGGCCAACGTCCTGACTTTC. Its translation: CAISEFWASGSSGANVLTF.

This clonotype was recorded a few times. The rearrangement joins TRBV6-5 to TRBJ1-1; no reliable D call. The length of the CDR3 is 14 residues. V lost 0 bases and J 7 bases, leaving 12 bases between the germline ends. The germline V gene encodes CDR1 MNHEY and CDR2 SVGAGI. CDR3 amino acids: CASSYSTAESEAFF. CDR3 DNA: TGTGCCAGCAGTTACTCAACAGCAGAAAGTGAAGCTTTCTTT.

This clonotype was seen a few times. V is TRBV5-5 and J is TRBJ2-1; D may be TRBD1 (6 bases). The CDR3 totals 13 residues. The germline gives CDR1 SGHKS, CDR2 YYEKEE (reference sequence). V shed 5 bases and J shed 4 bases, with 10 bases lying between them. CDR3 loop: CASRPDSYNEQFF. DNA of the CDR3: TGTGCCAGCAGACCGGACAGTTACAATGAGCAGTTCTTC.

The gene calls are TRBV24-1 and TRBJ2-6; weak D call: TRBD2 (6 bases). Germline assignment: CDR1 KGHDR and CDR2 SFDVKD. V lost 7 bases and J 1 base, leaving 10 bases between the germline ends. The CDR3 has 15 amino acids. The CDR3 spells CATRQAGSGANVLTF. The DNA for the CDR3 is TGTGCCACCAGGCAGGCGGGGTCTGGGGCCAACGTCCTGACTTTC.

This clonotype was seen more than once but under ten times. This sequence joins TRBV12-3 or TRBV12-4 and TRBJ1-1; the D gene is possibly TRBD1 (6 bases). The V end lost 6 bases, the J end lost 1 base, and 12 bases lay between the germline ends. This CDR3 has 14 amino acids. The CDR3 loop reads CASSLDRTNTEAFF. The DNA of the CDR3 is TGTGCCAGCAGCCTCGACAGGACGAACACTGAAGCTTTCTTT.

This clonotype showed up many times. This chain connects TRBV9 to TRBJ2-7; 8 positions match TRBD2. Losses at the gene ends were 0 bases for V and 2 bases for J; bases not matched to a gene: 7. Germline CDR1 and CDR2: SGDLS and YYNGEE. This CDR3 has 16 residues. This CDR3 is CASSVGPPGGPYEQYF. In nucleotides, the CDR3 is TGTGCCAGCAGCGTAGGTCCCCCGGGAGGGCCCTACGAGCAGTACTTC.